This T cell receptor (beta chain) was obtained from a study of T cell responses to AZD1222 COVID-19 vaccine. Study-level findings and limits: Among those given AZD1222, only six or seven were seropositive at baseline. Spike-wide coverage was observed for vaccine-associated CD4 TCRs, with dominant responses at 160-218 and 743-854.

As concerns this clone: Antigen unknown.

Germline values: CDR1 SGHRS, CDR2 YFSETQ. Trimming took 0 bases from V and 8 from J, leaving 11 bases between them. The CDR3 sequence is 13 residues long. Produced via immunoSEQ multiplex PCR; TCRdb's table is partial and in-frame only. The sample holds tens of thousands of clones, around nine tenths seen once. The sample consisted of peripheral blood, taken on day 0 of AZD1222 vaccination. The TCR was taken from an adult in good health. The rearrangement joins TRBV5-1 to TRBJ1-2; weak D call: TRBD1 (6 bases). The CDR3: CASSLEQGGGYTF. The CDR3 DNA is TGCGCCAGCAGCTTGGAACAGGGTGGCGGCTACACCTTC. Supplemented by reference TRBV5-1 and TRBJ1-2, the full variable domain reads KAGVTQTPRYLIKTRGQQVTLSCSPISGHRSVSWYQQTPGQGLQFLFEYFSETQRNKGNFPGRFSGRQFSNSRSEMNVSTLELGDSALYLCASSLEQGGGYTFGSGTRLTVV.